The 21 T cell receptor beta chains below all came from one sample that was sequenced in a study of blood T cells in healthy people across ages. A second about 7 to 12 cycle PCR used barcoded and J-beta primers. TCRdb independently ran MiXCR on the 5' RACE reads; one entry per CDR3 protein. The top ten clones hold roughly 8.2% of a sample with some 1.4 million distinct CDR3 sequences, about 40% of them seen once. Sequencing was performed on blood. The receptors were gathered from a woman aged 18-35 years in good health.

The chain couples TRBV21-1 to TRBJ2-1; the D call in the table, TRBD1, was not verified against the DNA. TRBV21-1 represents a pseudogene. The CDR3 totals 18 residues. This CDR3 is CASSTQGLNRDRGIEQFF. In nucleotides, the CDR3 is TGTGCCAGCAGCACACAAGGCCTTAACCGGGACAGGGGAATCGAGCAGTTCTTC.

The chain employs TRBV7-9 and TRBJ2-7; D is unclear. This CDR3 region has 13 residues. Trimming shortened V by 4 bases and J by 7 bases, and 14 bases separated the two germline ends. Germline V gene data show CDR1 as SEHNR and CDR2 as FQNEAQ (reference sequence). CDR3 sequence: CASSYRTTREQYF. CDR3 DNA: TGTGCCAGCAGCTACCGTACCACCCGGGAGCAGTACTTC.

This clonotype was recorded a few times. Written as DNA, the CDR3 is TGTGCCAGCAGTTCCCCGGCTAGCTCCTACGAGCAGTACTTC. This encodes CASSSPASSYEQYF. The chain couples TRBV6-1 to TRBJ2-7; D unclear. This CDR3 is built from 14 residues. The germline V gene has CDR1 MNHNS and CDR2 SASEGT. V lost 5 bases to trimming and J lost 0 bases, with 11 bases between them.

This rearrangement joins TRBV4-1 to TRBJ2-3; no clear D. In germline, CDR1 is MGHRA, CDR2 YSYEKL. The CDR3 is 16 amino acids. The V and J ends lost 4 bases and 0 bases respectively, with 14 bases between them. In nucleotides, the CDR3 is TGCGCCAGCAGCCCAATGTGGTCAGCTAGCACAGATACGCAGTATTTT. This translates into CASSPMWSASTDTQYF.

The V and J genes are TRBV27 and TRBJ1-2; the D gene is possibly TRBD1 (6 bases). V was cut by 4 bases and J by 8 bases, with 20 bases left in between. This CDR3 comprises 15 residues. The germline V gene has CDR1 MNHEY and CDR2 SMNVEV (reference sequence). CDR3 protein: CASSSSPDRNRGYTF. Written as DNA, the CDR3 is TGTGCCAGCAGTTCCTCCCCAGACAGGAATCGAGGCTACACCTTC.

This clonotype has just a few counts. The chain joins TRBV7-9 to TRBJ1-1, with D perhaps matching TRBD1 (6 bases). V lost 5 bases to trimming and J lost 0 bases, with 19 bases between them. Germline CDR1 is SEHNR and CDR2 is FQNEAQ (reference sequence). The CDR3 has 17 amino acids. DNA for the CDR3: TGTGCCAGCAGCCCCCGGATGGGGGGCGAACTGAACACTGAAGCTTTCTTT. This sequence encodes CASSPRMGGELNTEAFF.

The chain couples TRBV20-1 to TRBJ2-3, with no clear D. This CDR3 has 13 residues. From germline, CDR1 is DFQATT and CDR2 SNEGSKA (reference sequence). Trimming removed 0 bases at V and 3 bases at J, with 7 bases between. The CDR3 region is CSARDVLTDTQYF. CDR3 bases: TGCAGTGCTAGAGATGTATTGACAGATACGCAGTATTTT.

In DNA form, the CDR3 reads TGTGCCAGCAGGAGGACATACGAAACCTACGAGCAGTACTTC. Its protein product is CASRRTYETYEQYF. The chain combines TRBV27 with TRBJ2-7, with TRBD1 as a possible D gene (5 bases). The germline CDR1 and CDR2 sequences are MNHEY and SMNVEV (reference sequence). The CDR3 consists of 14 residues. V gave up 6 bases and J gave up 2 bases, with 14 bases separating them.

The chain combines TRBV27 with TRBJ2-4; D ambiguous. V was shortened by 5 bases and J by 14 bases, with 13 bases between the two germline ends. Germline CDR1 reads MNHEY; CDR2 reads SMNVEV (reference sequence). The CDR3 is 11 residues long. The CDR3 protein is CASSPGLGKYF. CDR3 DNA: TGTGCCAGCAGTCCAGGATTGGGGAAGTACTTC.

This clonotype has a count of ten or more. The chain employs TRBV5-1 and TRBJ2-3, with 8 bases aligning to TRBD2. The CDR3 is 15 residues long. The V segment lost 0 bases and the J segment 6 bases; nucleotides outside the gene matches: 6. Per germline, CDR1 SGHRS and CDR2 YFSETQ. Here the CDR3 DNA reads TGCGCCAGCAGCTTGGGCCTAGCGGGTGTTGATACGCAGTATTTT. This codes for CASSLGLAGVDTQYF.

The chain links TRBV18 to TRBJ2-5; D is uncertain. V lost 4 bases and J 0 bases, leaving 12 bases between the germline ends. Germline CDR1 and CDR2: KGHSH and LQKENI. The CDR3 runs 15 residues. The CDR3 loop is CASSLIQENQETQYF. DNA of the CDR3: TGTGCCAGCTCACTTATTCAAGAAAACCAAGAGACCCAGTACTTC.

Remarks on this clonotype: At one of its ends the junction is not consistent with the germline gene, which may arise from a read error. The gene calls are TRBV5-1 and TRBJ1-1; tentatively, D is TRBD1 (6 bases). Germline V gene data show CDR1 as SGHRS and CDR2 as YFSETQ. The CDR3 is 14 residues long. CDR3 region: CAGSAPGQRTEAFF. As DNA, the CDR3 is TGCGCCGGCAGCGCGCCGGGACAACGCACTGAAGCTTTCTTT.

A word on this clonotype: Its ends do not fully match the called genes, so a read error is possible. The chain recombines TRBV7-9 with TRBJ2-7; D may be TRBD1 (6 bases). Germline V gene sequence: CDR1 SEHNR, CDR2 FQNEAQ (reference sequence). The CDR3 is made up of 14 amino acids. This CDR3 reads CASSLRTDSYERYF. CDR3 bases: TGTGCCAGCAGCCTCCGGACAGATTCCTACGAGCGGTACTTC. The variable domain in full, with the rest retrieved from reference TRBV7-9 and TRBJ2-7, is DTGVSQNPRHKITKRGQNVTFRCDPISEHNRLYWYRQTLGQGPEFLTYFQNEAQLEKSRLLSDRFSAERPKGSFSTLEIQRTEQGDSAMYLCASSLRTDSYERYFGPGTRLTVT.

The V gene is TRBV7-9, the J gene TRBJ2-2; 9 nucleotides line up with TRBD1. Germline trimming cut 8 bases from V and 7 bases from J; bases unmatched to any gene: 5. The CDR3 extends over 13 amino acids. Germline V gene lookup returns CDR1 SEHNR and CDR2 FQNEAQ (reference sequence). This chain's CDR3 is CASGDRVYGELFF. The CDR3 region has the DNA TGTGCCAGCGGGGACAGGGTGTACGGGGAGCTGTTTTTT.

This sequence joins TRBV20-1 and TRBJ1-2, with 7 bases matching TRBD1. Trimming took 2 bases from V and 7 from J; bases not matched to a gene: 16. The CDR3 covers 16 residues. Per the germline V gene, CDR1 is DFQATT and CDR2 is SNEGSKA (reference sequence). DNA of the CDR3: TGCAGTGCTAGAAGCCTATCCGGGACAGAAGTAGGTGGCTACACCTTC. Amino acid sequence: CSARSLSGTEVGGYTF.

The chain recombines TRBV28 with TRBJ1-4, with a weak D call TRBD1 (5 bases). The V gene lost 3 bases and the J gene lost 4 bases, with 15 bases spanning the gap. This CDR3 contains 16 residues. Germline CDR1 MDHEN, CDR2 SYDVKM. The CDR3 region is CASSFARERINEKLFF. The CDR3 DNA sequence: TGTGCCAGCAGTTTCGCCAGGGAGAGGATTAATGAAAAACTGTTTTTT.

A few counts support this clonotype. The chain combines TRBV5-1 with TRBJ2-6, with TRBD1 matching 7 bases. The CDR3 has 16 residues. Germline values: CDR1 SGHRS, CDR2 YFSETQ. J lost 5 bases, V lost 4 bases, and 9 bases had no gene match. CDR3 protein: CASSQDRPFWANVLTF. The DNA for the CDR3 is TGCGCCAGCAGCCAGGACAGGCCTTTCTGGGCCAACGTCCTGACTTTC.

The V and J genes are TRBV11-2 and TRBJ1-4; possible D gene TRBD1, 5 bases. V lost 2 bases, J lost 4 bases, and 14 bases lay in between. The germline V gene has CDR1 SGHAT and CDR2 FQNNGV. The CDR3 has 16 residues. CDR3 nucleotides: TGTGCCAGCAGCTTACGGTCGGCGCAGGGTAATGAAAAACTGTTTTTT. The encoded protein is CASSLRSAQGNEKLFF.

CDR3 amino acids: CASSLGQLGRGLRGYTF. The CDR3 DNA is TGTGCCAGCAGTTTAGGCCAACTCGGCAGGGGGCTACGGGGCTACACCTTC. The chain employs TRBV28 and TRBJ1-2, with 8 bases identical to TRBD1. Per the germline V gene, CDR1 is MDHEN and CDR2 is SYDVKM. J was trimmed by 8 bases and V by 2 bases; bases with no gene match: 16. This CDR3 contains 17 residues.

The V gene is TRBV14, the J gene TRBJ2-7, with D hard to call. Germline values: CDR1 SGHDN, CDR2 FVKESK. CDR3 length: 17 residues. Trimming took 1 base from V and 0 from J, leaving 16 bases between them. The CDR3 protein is CASSQGGGLGLSYEQYF. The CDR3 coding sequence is TGTGCCAGCAGCCAAGGAGGTGGGCTAGGCCTCTCCTACGAGCAGTACTTC.

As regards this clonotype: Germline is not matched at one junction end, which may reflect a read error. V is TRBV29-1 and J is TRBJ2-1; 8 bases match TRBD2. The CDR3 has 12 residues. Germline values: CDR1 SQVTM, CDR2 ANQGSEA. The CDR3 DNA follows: TGCAGCTTACAGCGGGGGTACAATGATCAGTTCTTC. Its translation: CSLQRGYNDQFF.